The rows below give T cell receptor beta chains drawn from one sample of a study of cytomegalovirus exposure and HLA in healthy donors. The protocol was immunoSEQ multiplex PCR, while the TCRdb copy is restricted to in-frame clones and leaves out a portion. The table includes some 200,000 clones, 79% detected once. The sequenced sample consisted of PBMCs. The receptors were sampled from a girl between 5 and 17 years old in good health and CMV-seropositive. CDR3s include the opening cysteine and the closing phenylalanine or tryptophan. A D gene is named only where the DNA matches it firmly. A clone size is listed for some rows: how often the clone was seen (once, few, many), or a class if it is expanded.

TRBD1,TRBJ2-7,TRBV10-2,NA,CASSLPEDRQYEQYF,TGCGCCAGCAGCCTTCCCGAGGACAGGCAGTACGAGCAGTACTTC
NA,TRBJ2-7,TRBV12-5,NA,CASKRAYEQYF,TGTGCTAGTAAGAGGGCCTACGAGCAGTACTTC
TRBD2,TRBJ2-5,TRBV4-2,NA,CASSPLAGASVTQYF,TGTGCCAGCAGCCCTTTAGCGGGGGCTAGTGTGACCCAGTACTTC
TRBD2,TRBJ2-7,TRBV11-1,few,CASSVTPGLANYEQYF,TGTGCCAGCAGCGTCACCCCGGGACTAGCGAATTACGAGCAGTACTTC
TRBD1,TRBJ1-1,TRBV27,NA,CASSFSPRDSTTEAFF,TGTGCCAGCAGTTTTTCCCCTCGGGACAGCACGACTGAAGCTTTCTTT
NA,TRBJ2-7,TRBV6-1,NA,CASGGGPYEQYF,TGTGCCAGCGGTGGGGGCCCCTACGAGCAGTACTTC
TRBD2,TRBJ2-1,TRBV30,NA,CAWSPPSQKRGVNEQFF,TGTGCCTGGAGTCCCCCCTCACAGAAGCGGGGGGTCAATGAGCAGTTCTTC
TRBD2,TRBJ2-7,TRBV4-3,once,CASSPGRASGGGQYF,TGCGCCAGCAGCCCGGGCAGGGCTAGCGGTGGGGGGCAGTACTTC
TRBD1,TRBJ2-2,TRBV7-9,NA,CASSFLGQGSTGELFF,TGTGCCAGCAGCTTTCTCGGACAGGGGAGCACCGGGGAGCTGTTTTTT
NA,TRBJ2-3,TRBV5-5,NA,CASSLRGSDTQYF,TGTGCCAGCAGCTTGAGAGGGTCAGATACGCAGTATTTT
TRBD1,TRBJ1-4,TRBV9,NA,CASSETGGNEKLFF,TGTGCCAGCAGCGAGACAGGGGGTAATGAAAAACTGTTTTTT
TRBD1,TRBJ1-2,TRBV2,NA,CASSGDRAGKGIGYTF,TGTGCCAGCAGCGGGGACAGGGCAGGTAAAGGTATTGGCTACACCTTC
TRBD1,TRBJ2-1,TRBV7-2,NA,CASSIGQGGYNEQFF,TGTGCCAGCAGCATAGGACAGGGTGGCTACAATGAGCAGTTCTTC
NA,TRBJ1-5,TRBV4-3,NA,CASSQGDRQPQHF,TGCGCCAGCAGCCAGGGAGATCGGCAGCCCCAGCATTTT
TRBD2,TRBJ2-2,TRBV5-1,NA,CASSTGLAGGPPNTGELFF,TGCGCCAGCAGCACCGGACTAGCGGGGGGGCCCCCCAACACCGGGGAGCTGTTTTTT
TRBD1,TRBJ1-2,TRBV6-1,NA,CASSDRTGGKDGYTF,TGTGCCAGCAGTGATAGGACAGGGGGCAAAGATGGCTACACCTTC
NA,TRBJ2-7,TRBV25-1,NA,CASSESGTGQYF,TGTGCCAGCAGTGAAAGTGGCACAGGGCAGTACTTC
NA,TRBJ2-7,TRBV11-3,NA,CASSLDRGSGEQYF,TGTGCCAGCAGCTTAGATCGAGGGTCGGGTGAGCAGTACTTC
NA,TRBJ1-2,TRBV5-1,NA,CASSDSPHAFGYTF,TGCGCCAGCAGTGATAGCCCACACGCTTTCGGCTACACCTTC
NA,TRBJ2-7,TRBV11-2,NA,CASSRGTGVEQYF,TGTGCCAGCAGCCGGGGGACCGGGGTCGAGCAGTACTTC
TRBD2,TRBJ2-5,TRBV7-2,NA,CASSLNSGGWETQYF,TGTGCCAGCAGCTTGAATAGCGGGGGCTGGGAGACCCAGTACTTC
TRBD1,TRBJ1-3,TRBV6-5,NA,CASTPTGGTGNTIYF,TGTGCCAGCACCCCGACAGGGGGTACTGGAAACACCATATATTTT
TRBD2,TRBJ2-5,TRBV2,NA,CASSVGSGGGETQYF,TGTGCCAGCAGTGTAGGTAGCGGGGGGGGAGAGACCCAGTACTTC